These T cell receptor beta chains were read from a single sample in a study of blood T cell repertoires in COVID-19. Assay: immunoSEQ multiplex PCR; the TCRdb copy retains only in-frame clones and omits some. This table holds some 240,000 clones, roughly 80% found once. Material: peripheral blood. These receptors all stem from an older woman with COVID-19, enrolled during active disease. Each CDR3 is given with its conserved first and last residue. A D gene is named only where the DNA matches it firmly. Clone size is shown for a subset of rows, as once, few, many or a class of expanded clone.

CDR3 protein: CASTPSRGSGYTF
CDR3 DNA: TGTGCCAGCACCCCCAGTAGAGGCTCTGGCTACACCTTC
clone size: few
J gene: TRBJ1-2
D gene: -
CDR3 length: 13
V gene: TRBV2

CDR3 protein: CASSLGQGASRTSTDTQYF
CDR3 DNA: TGTGCCAGCAGCTTGGGACAGGGGGCATCCCGCACAAGCACAGATACGCAGTATTTT
clone size: -
J gene: TRBJ2-3
D gene: TRBD1
CDR3 length: 19
V gene: TRBV9

CDR3 protein: CASSRGLAGYEQYF
CDR3 DNA: TGTGCCAGCAGTCGGGGACTAGCGGGCTACGAGCAGTACTTC
clone size: -
J gene: TRBJ2-7
D gene: TRBD2
CDR3 length: 14
V gene: TRBV6-5

CDR3 protein: CSVPLGGSNYGYTF
CDR3 DNA: TGCAGCGTTCCTCTTGGAGGGTCTAACTATGGCTACACCTTC
clone size: -
J gene: TRBJ1-2
D gene: -
CDR3 length: 14
V gene: TRBV29-1

CDR3 protein: CASSWGTGGNYGYTF
CDR3 DNA: TGCGCCAGCAGCTGGGGGACAGGGGGAAACTATGGCTACACCTTC
clone size: -
J gene: TRBJ1-2
D gene: TRBD1
CDR3 length: 15
V gene: TRBV5-1

CDR3 protein: CASSSSPSGNTIYF
CDR3 DNA: TGTGCCAGCAGTTCGTCCCCCTCTGGAAACACCATATATTTT
clone size: -
J gene: TRBJ1-3
D gene: -
CDR3 length: 14
V gene: TRBV2

CDR3 protein: CASSPDRVNTEAFF
CDR3 DNA: TGTGCCAGCAGTCCGGACAGAGTGAACACTGAAGCTTTCTTT
clone size: -
J gene: TRBJ1-1
D gene: -
CDR3 length: 14
V gene: TRBV5-5

CDR3 protein: CASSPYRGGPKNIQYF
CDR3 DNA: TGTGCCAGCAGTCCGTACCGCGGGGGCCCCAAAAACATTCAGTACTTC
clone size: -
J gene: TRBJ2-4
D gene: -
CDR3 length: 16
V gene: TRBV28

CDR3 protein: CATSRQRGYNEQFF
CDR3 DNA: TGTGCCACCAGCAGGCAACGCGGCTACAATGAGCAGTTCTTC
clone size: few
J gene: TRBJ2-1
D gene: -
CDR3 length: 14
V gene: TRBV15

CDR3 protein: CASSPDRGSSPLHF
CDR3 DNA: TGTGCCAGCAGCCCGGACAGGGGGAGTTCACCCCTCCACTTT
clone size: -
J gene: TRBJ1-6
D gene: TRBD1
CDR3 length: 14
V gene: TRBV28

CDR3 protein: CASSPGLAGYEQYF
CDR3 DNA: TGTGCCAGCTCACCGGGGCTAGCGGGCTACGAGCAGTACTTC
clone size: -
J gene: TRBJ2-7
D gene: TRBD2
CDR3 length: 14
V gene: TRBV18

CDR3 protein: CASSPNRPESEAFF
CDR3 DNA: TGTGCCAGCAGCCCTAACAGGCCGGAGTCTGAAGCTTTCTTT
clone size: once
J gene: TRBJ1-1
D gene: -
CDR3 length: 14
V gene: TRBV6-6

CDR3 protein: CASSQSIGTGPETQYF
CDR3 DNA: TGCGCCAGCAGCCAAAGTATTGGGACAGGGCCAGAGACCCAGTACTTC
clone size: -
J gene: TRBJ2-5
D gene: TRBD1
CDR3 length: 16
V gene: TRBV4-3

CDR3 protein: CASSSRTEVAELFF
CDR3 DNA: TGTGCCAGTAGTTCCAGGACGGAGGTTGCGGAGCTGTTTTTT
clone size: once
J gene: TRBJ2-2
D gene: -
CDR3 length: 14
V gene: TRBV19

CDR3 protein: CAWSNRNTGELFF
CDR3 DNA: TGTGCCTGGAGTAATCGGAACACCGGGGAGCTGTTTTTT
clone size: -
J gene: TRBJ2-2
D gene: -
CDR3 length: 13
V gene: TRBV30

CDR3 protein: CASSFWTAGDTEAFF
CDR3 DNA: TGTGCCAGCAGCTTCTGGACAGCAGGGGACACTGAAGCTTTCTTT
clone size: once
J gene: TRBJ1-1
D gene: -
CDR3 length: 15
V gene: TRBV11-2

CDR3 protein: CAGRLGQGLHEQYF
CDR3 DNA: TGTGCCGGGAGACTCGGACAGGGGTTACACGAGCAGTACTTC
clone size: -
J gene: TRBJ2-7
D gene: TRBD1
CDR3 length: 14
V gene: TRBV30

CDR3 protein: CASSLLTGVNQPQHF
CDR3 DNA: TGTGCCAGCAGTTTACTGACAGGGGTCAATCAGCCCCAGCATTTT
clone size: once
J gene: TRBJ1-5
D gene: TRBD1
CDR3 length: 15
V gene: TRBV28

CDR3 protein: CASSLGTSGPQEQFF
CDR3 DNA: TGCGCCAGCAGCTTGGGCACTAGCGGCCCACAGGAGCAGTTCTTC
clone size: -
J gene: TRBJ2-1
D gene: TRBD2
CDR3 length: 15
V gene: TRBV5-1

CDR3 protein: CASSQGWAEKLFF
CDR3 DNA: TGCGCCAGCTCACAGGGGTGGGCTGAAAAACTGTTTTTT
clone size: few
J gene: TRBJ1-4
D gene: TRBD1
CDR3 length: 13
V gene: TRBV5-1

CDR3 protein: CASSTQTGTGRYNSPLHF
CDR3 DNA: TGTGCCAGCAGCACGCAAACCGGGACAGGGCGTTATAATTCACCCCTCCACTTT
clone size: -
J gene: TRBJ1-6
D gene: TRBD1
CDR3 length: 18
V gene: TRBV11-2

CDR3 protein: CASRDSTYEQYF
CDR3 DNA: TGTGCCAGCAGGGACAGTACTTACGAGCAGTACTTC
clone size: -
J gene: TRBJ2-7
D gene: -
CDR3 length: 12
V gene: TRBV2

CDR3 protein: CASTEQGGEYNEQFF
CDR3 DNA: TGCGCCAGTACTGAACAGGGGGGAGAATACAATGAGCAGTTCTTC
clone size: once
J gene: TRBJ2-1
D gene: TRBD1
CDR3 length: 15
V gene: TRBV5-1

CDR3 protein: CASSLLAGVQETQYF
CDR3 DNA: TGTGCCAGCAGCTTACTAGCGGGAGTCCAAGAGACCCAGTACTTC
clone size: -
J gene: TRBJ2-5
D gene: TRBD2
CDR3 length: 15
V gene: TRBV7-7

CDR3 protein: CASRGWGDSSTDTQYF
CDR3 DNA: TGCGCCAGCAGGGGGTGGGGGGACTCTAGCACAGATACGCAGTATTTT
clone size: -
J gene: TRBJ2-3
D gene: -
CDR3 length: 16
V gene: TRBV10-2

CDR3 protein: CASSSQTRGSYNEQFF
CDR3 DNA: TGTGCCAGCAGTTCCCAAACTCGTGGCTCCTACAATGAGCAGTTCTTC
clone size: -
J gene: TRBJ2-1
D gene: -
CDR3 length: 16
V gene: TRBV27

CDR3 protein: CASSYGRTYPQETQYF
CDR3 DNA: TGTGCCAGCAGTTATGGCAGGACTTACCCTCAAGAGACCCAGTACTTC
clone size: -
J gene: TRBJ2-5
D gene: -
CDR3 length: 16
V gene: TRBV6-2/TRBV6-3